The entry below describes one TCR beta chain. The clone's antigen remains unknown. One base away there is no much larger clone; base qualities are not given. TCRbeta CDR3 regions were amplified from genomic DNA using the immunoSEQ Assay, a bias-controlled multiplex PCR. The source study handled its data this way. The number of nucleated cells in each sample was estimated by amplification of reference gene primers within the assay. To quantify the absolute abundance of each unique TCRbeta CDR3 rearrangement, sequence reads were collapsed and filtered. For each sample, productive Simpson clonality was calculated as the square root of Simpson's diversity index across productive rearrangements. Drawn from immuneACCESS, this table holds only the in-frame rearrangements with V and J called that TCRdb kept. Clones are partly lost; checked studies trace under half to an unresolved V gene and leave the rest unexplained. From that table come the V and J calls and clone size; the DNA was used to work out D and trimming. In this sample the table shows 200,000 to 300,000 clones, 88% of which occur a single time. The ten largest clones represent less than 5% of the sample.

This sample stems from a study of blood T cell repertoires in COVID-19 (dated by TCRdb to the early 2020s). Concerning the study at large: Samples from collaborators originated in the United States, Italy and Spain and spanned both the acute and convalescent phases of COVID-19. The prospective study material was composed of cDNA or gDNA derived from T cells, B-cell-depleted T cells, or PBMCs. Subjects who had been exposed to COVID-19, were actively infected with it, or had recovered from it provided the deeply sampled blood TCRbeta repertoires that made up the dataset. The repertoires were made available in a free public database intended to serve as a resource for research on the immune response to SARS-CoV-2. Samples came from the ongoing ImmuneRACE study (first 160 participants) plus 1,254 subjects from 6 global collaborators. Sample metadata almost always included a de-identified subject ID, COVID-19 status, age in years and sex. Where HLA class I and class II types were available, the types were taken from metadata supplied by the sample provider, not from assay-based typing. Study-level results and caveats: Clinical and demographic metadata were provided uncurated, with the amount varying by source and participant.

CDR1 SGHRS and CDR2 YFSETQ are derived from the germline V gene. From cysteine to phenylalanine, the CDR3 is 17 amino acids long. The only DNA kept is the CDR3, 51 bases in frame from the first base. Germline trimming: 0 bases from V, 4 bases from J; junction bases outside gene matches: 6. Another Seattle source contributed samples from volunteer blood donors who had recovered from COVID-19. Each collaborating institution followed its own protocols to collect whole blood in K2EDTA tubes. For TCRbeta analysis, collaborators shipped samples as frozen whole blood, isolated PBMCs, or DNA extracted from either of those sample types.

This TCR was sampled from a man in his 60s who had recovered from COVID-19. In this chain, TRBV5-1 is recombined with TRBJ2-3, with 12 bases aligning to TRBD2. The sequenced sample was peripheral blood. The CDR3 reads as follows: CASSLGASGGVADTQYF. The DNA sequence is TGCGCCAGCAGCTTGGGAGCTAGCGGGGGGGTTGCAGATACGCAGTATTTT.